Below, 21 T cell receptor beta chains from the same sample are listed, as sequenced in a study of blood T cell repertoires in COVID-19. TCRdb keeps only in-frame clones here, not all; method: immunoSEQ multiplex PCR. The top ten clones hold over 3% of a sample with 50,000 to 75,000 clones, 65% to 80% of them seen once. The sample consisted of peripheral blood. These receptors were taken from a man aged 60-69 years with acute or convalescent COVID-19.

The chain recombines TRBV6-6 with TRBJ2-2; TRBD1 aligns across 8 bases. The V segment lost 7 bases and the J segment 6 bases; nucleotides outside the gene matches: 13. The CDR3 contains 16 residues. CDR1 and CDR2 (germline): MNHNY, SVGAGI (reference sequence). The CDR3 region is CASNPPGQGWSGELFF. The DNA for the CDR3 is TGTGCCAGCAACCCCCCAGGACAGGGATGGTCCGGGGAGCTGTTTTTT.

The chain recombines TRBV4-2 with TRBJ2-5, with 14 nucleotides matching TRBD2. V dropped 1 base and J dropped 5; count of bases not matched to a gene: 3. CDR1 LGHNA and CDR2 YNFKEQ come from the germline V gene. CDR3 size: 16 residues. In DNA, the CDR3 is TGTGCCAGCAGCCAAGCCGGGACTAGCGGGAGTGAGACCCAGTACTTC. The encoded protein is CASSQAGTSGSETQYF.

The chain has TRBV6-1 and TRBJ2-3; 9 positions match TRBD1. V was pared by 1 base and J by 7 bases, with 9 bases of the junction left unmatched. The germline gives CDR1 MNHNS, CDR2 SASEGT. The CDR3 covers 16 residues. DNA for the CDR3: TGTGCCAGCAGTGAAGGTCCAGGACAGGGGATTTATACGCAGTATTTT. Its translation: CASSEGPGQGIYTQYF.

The chain uses TRBV30 and TRBJ1-5; TRBD1 is a possible D gene (6 bases). V lost 5 bases to trimming and J lost 7 bases, with 15 bases between them. The germline CDR1 and CDR2 sequences are GTSNPN and SVGIG (reference sequence). This CDR3 spans 13 amino acids. The CDR3 nucleotides are TGTGCCTGGGGGACAAGGCTCGGACAGCCCCAGCATTTT. Its translation: CAWGTRLGQPQHF.

The chain combines TRBV6-5 with TRBJ2-7; 9 nucleotides align to TRBD2. Per germline, CDR1 MNHEY and CDR2 SVGAGI. The CDR3 contains 16 residues. Losses at the gene ends were 2 bases for V and 5 bases for J; bases not matched to a gene: 10. The CDR3 region is CASSYASSGMKDEQYF. DNA of the CDR3: TGTGCCAGCAGTTACGCCTCTAGCGGGATGAAGGACGAGCAGTACTTC.

The chain combines TRBV9 with TRBJ1-1, with 10 bases aligning to TRBD1. The V gene end was trimmed by 0 bases and the J gene end by 5 bases; junction bases not matched to a gene: 7. The CDR3 runs to 16 residues. CDR1 and CDR2 (germline): SGDLS, YYNGEE. CDR3 amino acids: CASSVGPGQGVTEAFF. The CDR3 nucleotides read TGTGCCAGCAGCGTAGGTCCCGGACAGGGGGTGACTGAAGCTTTCTTT.

This clone occurred a few times. This rearrangement joins TRBV28 to TRBJ1-1; possibly TRBD1 for D (6 bases). Germline assignment: CDR1 MDHEN and CDR2 SYDVKM. This CDR3 region has 13 residues. V shed 3 bases and J shed 5 bases, with 10 bases lying between them. The CDR3 here is CASSFRGRTEAFF. The CDR3 DNA reads TGTGCCAGCAGTTTCAGGGGAAGAACTGAAGCTTTCTTT.

A few counts support this clone. The chain joins TRBV4-2 to TRBJ1-2; D is unclear. Deletions cut 6 bases from V and 3 bases from J, with 14 bases between. This CDR3 contains 14 residues. Per the germline V gene, CDR1 is LGHNA and CDR2 is YNFKEQ. CDR3 sequence: CASRPWRTYYGYTF. The CDR3 DNA reads as TGTGCCAGCAGACCCTGGAGGACCTACTATGGCTACACCTTC.

V gene TRBV5-6 combines with J gene TRBJ2-6, with D unclear. CDR3 length: 13 amino acids. V gave up 4 bases and J gave up 2 bases, with 4 bases separating them. Germline V gives CDR1 SGHDT, CDR2 YYEEEE. CDR3: CASSITGANVLTF. The CDR3 nucleotides read TGTGCCAGCAGCATCACTGGGGCCAACGTCCTGACTTTC.

The rearrangement uses TRBV10-3 and TRBJ2-7; TRBD1 is a possible D gene (6 bases). Trimming cost V 10 bases and J 3 bases, with 13 bases left between them. Germline-derived CDR1 and CDR2 are ENHRY and SYGVKD. The CDR3 spans 12 residues. CDR3 sequence reads: CASRDTNYEQYF. CDR3 in DNA: TGTGCCAGCCGGGACACTAACTACGAGCAGTACTTC.

In its sample, this clone was seen once. The rearrangement links TRBV7-2 to TRBJ2-1, with 14 bases matching TRBD2. With 5 bases clipped from V and 2 bases from J, the junction kept 8 bases outside the gene matches. CDR3 length equals 18 residues. From germline, CDR1 is SGHTA and CDR2 FQGNSA. The CDR3 loop reads CASSKTSGRVAPYNEQFF. The CDR3 bases are TGTGCCAGCAGCAAGACTAGCGGGAGGGTAGCCCCCTACAATGAGCAGTTCTTC.

In regard to this clone: One end of the junction is discordant with germline, which a read error may explain. The rearrangement uses TRBV7-7 and TRBJ1-2; D not resolved. CDR1 SSHAT and CDR2 FNYEAQ come from the germline V gene (reference sequence). The CDR3 covers 16 residues. This CDR3 is CASSSTMDPLGDGYTF. The CDR3 DNA follows: TGTGCTAGCAGCTCGACCATGGACCCCCTCGGGGATGGCTACACCTTC.

The chain carries TRBV30 and TRBJ1-2; no definite D call. The CDR3 runs to 13 residues. The V end was cut by 0 bases, the J end by 4 bases, with 9 bases between. Germline CDR1 is GTSNPN and CDR2 is SVGIG (reference sequence). DNA for the CDR3: TGTGCCTGGAGTGTTAAATTAGCCTATGGCTACACCTTC. This codes for CAWSVKLAYGYTF. The whole variable domain, filled in from reference TRBV30 and TRBJ1-2, reads SQTIHQWPATLVQPVGSPLSLECTVEGTSNPNLYWYRQAAGRGLQLLFYSVGIGQISSEVPQNLSASRPQDRQFILSSKKLLLSDSGFYLCAWSVKLAYGYTFGSGTRLTVV.

Only a few counts were recorded for this clone. This chain connects TRBV30 to TRBJ1-6, with TRBD1 matching 8 bases. This CDR3 is built from 13 residues. After removal of 6 bases from V and 5 bases from J, the junction contained 3 bases not matched to a gene. In germline, CDR1 is GTSNPN, CDR2 SVGIG (reference sequence). CDR3 amino acids: CACRGRDNSPLHF. The CDR3 DNA follows: TGTGCCTGCAGGGGGCGGGATAATTCACCCCTCCACTTT.

The CDR3 nucleotides read TGTGCCAGTAACTCCAAGGGAGGGAATGAGCAGTTCTTC. This codes for CASNSKGGNEQFF. The chain has TRBV19 and TRBJ2-1; 7 bases are a match to TRBD2. J was trimmed by 7 bases and V by 7 bases; bases with no gene match: 7. The germline V gene has CDR1 LNHDA and CDR2 SQIVND (reference sequence). The CDR3 runs 13 residues. Supplemented by reference TRBV19 and TRBJ2-1, the full variable domain reads DGGITQSPKYLFRKEGQNVTLSCEQNLNHDAMYWYRQDPGQGLRLIYYSQIVNDFQKGDIAEGYSVSREKKESFPLTVTSAQKNPTAFYLCASNSKGGNEQFFGPGTRLTVL.

The CDR3 here is CASSLPGQGQAYEQYF. In DNA, the CDR3 is TGTGCCAGCAGCTTACCGGGACAGGGGCAGGCCTACGAGCAGTACTTC. This sequence joins TRBV5-4 and TRBJ2-7, with TRBD1 matching over 10 bases. From germline, CDR1 is SGHNT and CDR2 YYREEE (reference sequence). V lost 2 bases to trimming and J lost 2 bases; unmatched junction nucleotides: 7. The CDR3 is 16 amino acids.

The chain employs TRBV5-4 and TRBJ2-3, with 7 bases that match TRBD2. CDR3 length: 14 residues. V was pared by 1 base and J by 4 bases, with 3 bases of the junction left unmatched. The germline CDR1 and CDR2 sequences are SGHNT and YYREEE (reference sequence). This CDR3 is CASSLPGRADTQYF. For the CDR3, the DNA is TGTGCCAGCAGCTTGCCTGGGAGGGCAGATACGCAGTATTTT.

The V call is TRBV7-9, the J call TRBJ2-2, with D perhaps TRBD1 (5 bases). Germline-derived CDR1 and CDR2 are SEHNR and FQNEAQ (reference sequence). The CDR3 has 15 amino acids. V lost 6 bases and J lost 3, with 14 bases in between. DNA of the CDR3: TGTGCCAGCAGTTTGGACCAGGGTGACACCGGGGAGCTGTTTTTT. Translated, it gives CASSLDQGDTGELFF.

The V and J genes are TRBV10-3 and TRBJ1-5, with 10 nucleotides matching TRBD1. The CDR3 loop spans 14 amino acids. The ends lost 6 bases at V and 7 bases at J; junction bases unmatched: 6. Germline V lookup: CDR1 ENHRY, CDR2 SYGVKD. CDR3 sequence (DNA): TGTGCCATCAGCGCGACAGGGGGCACCCAGCCCCAGCATTTT. This codes for CAISATGGTQPQHF.

This clone is labeled medium-sized (0.01 to 0.1%). Different DNA sequences within this sample yield the same CDR3. The chain combines TRBV15 with TRBJ1-5; 9 bases line up with TRBD1. V dropped 3 bases and J dropped 2; count of bases not matched to a gene: 2. The germline V gene encodes CDR1 LNHNV and CDR2 YYDKDF (reference sequence). The CDR3 is made up of 15 amino acids. The CDR3 DNA sequence: TGTGCCACCAGCAGCAGGACAGGGGGCAATCAGCCCCAGCATTTT. Translation gives CATSSRTGGNQPQHF.

As concerns this clone: The sample has other DNA sequences that encode this CDR3 too. The chain links TRBV4-1 to TRBJ2-7; the D is unclear. Germline loops: CDR1 MGHRA, CDR2 YSYEKL. V was pared by 1 base and J by 2 bases, with 9 bases between. The CDR3 has 14 residues. CDR3 DNA sequence: TGCGCCAGCAGCCAAGGCCGCGGTACCTACGAGCAGTACTTC. It codes for CASSQGRGTYEQYF.